This is a list of T cell receptor beta chains from one sample in a study of cytomegalovirus exposure and HLA in healthy donors. Clones were read by immunoSEQ multiplex PCR, and TCRdb kept only the in-frame ones, dropping some. The sample has about 120,000 clones, 70% to 90% seen once. The specimen was PBMCs. All receptors come from a man aged 18 to 29 in good health and CMV-seropositive. Both conserved end residues are part of each CDR3. The order of the fields is clone size, V gene, J gene, D gene, CDR3 protein, CDR3 DNA. The D gene is left open where the match is weak. Only part of the rows carry a size: once, few, many, or a class if the clone is expanded.

>-|TRBV5-1|TRBJ1-2|-
CASSLEGTISNYGYTF
TGCGCCAGCAGCTTGGAAGGGACAATAAGTAACTATGGCTACACCTTC
>-|TRBV10-3|TRBJ1-1|TRBD1
CAKKSPGTGGYTEAFF
TGTGCCAAGAAGTCCCCTGGGACAGGGGGCTACACTGAAGCTTTCTTT
>-|TRBV6-1|TRBJ2-1|-
CASMRVNEQFF
TGTGCCAGCATGAGAGTCAATGAGCAGTTCTTC
>-|TRBV7-2|TRBJ1-2|TRBD1
CASSSQIRQGNYGYTF
TGTGCCAGCAGCTCGCAGATAAGACAGGGAAACTATGGCTACACCTTC
>-|TRBV5-1|TRBJ1-3|TRBD1
CASSLRQGGSGNTIYF
TGCGCCAGCAGCTTGCGACAGGGGGGGTCTGGAAACACCATATATTTT
>-|TRBV6-5|TRBJ1-2|TRBD1
CASSKGQPYGYTF
TGTGCCAGCAGTAAGGGACAGCCCTATGGCTACACCTTC
>-|TRBV5-1|TRBJ2-1|TRBD2
CASSSKRGWDEQFF
TGCGCCAGCAGCTCCAAGCGGGGGTGGGATGAGCAGTTCTTC
>-|TRBV6-1|TRBJ1-5|TRBD1
CASSETTGGIRNQPQHF
TGTGCCAGCAGTGAAACGACAGGGGGGATTCGCAATCAGCCCCAGCATTTT
>-|TRBV5-1|TRBJ2-1|TRBD1
CASSLESRGLEQFF
TGCGCCAGCAGCTTGGAGTCCAGGGGGCTTGAGCAGTTCTTC
>once|TRBV15|TRBJ1-1|-
CATSRGGNSNTEAFF
TGTGCCACCAGCAGAGGAGGGAATTCGAACACTGAAGCTTTCTTT
>-|TRBV9|TRBJ1-1|-
CASSVQGNTEAFF
TGTGCCAGCAGCGTACAGGGGAACACTGAAGCTTTCTTT
>once|TRBV5-1|TRBJ2-3|-
CASSPGTGTDTQYF
TGCGCCAGCAGCCCCGGGACTGGCACAGATACGCAGTATTTT
>-|TRBV10-3|TRBJ2-5|TRBD2
CAISDLAGARPDQETQYF
TGTGCCATCAGTGACCTAGCGGGGGCCCGGCCCGACCAAGAGACCCAGTACTTC
>-|TRBV30|TRBJ2-5|-
CAWSARETQYF
TGTGCCTGGAGCGCCCGGGAGACCCAGTACTTC
>-|TRBV2|TRBJ1-6|TRBD1
CASSGPRDRLNSPLHF
TGTGCCAGCAGTGGTCCCCGGGACAGGTTGAATTCACCCCTCCACTTT
>-|TRBV7-9|TRBJ1-6|-
CASSLPGDNSPLHF
TGTGCCAGCAGCTTACCAGGGGATAATTCACCCCTCCACTTT
>-|TRBV5-6|TRBJ1-6|-
CASSLRGQAYNSPLHF
TGTGCCAGCAGCTTGAGGGGCCAAGCTTATAATTCACCCCTCCACTTT
>-|TRBV5-5|TRBJ2-7|-
CASSFPHRGGYEQYF
TGTGCCAGCAGCTTCCCGCACAGGGGGGGGTACGAGCAGTACTTC
>-|TRBV25-1|TRBJ2-3|TRBD2
CASSPRTSGVTDTQYF
TGTGCCAGCAGCCCCAGGACTAGCGGGGTCACAGATACGCAGTATTTT
>once|TRBV5-8|TRBJ1-4|-
CASSLTPVRGNEKLFF
TGTGCCAGCAGCTTGACCCCTGTAAGAGGGAATGAAAAACTGTTTTTT
>-|TRBV6-1|TRBJ1-1|-
CASSREGGETRAFF
TGTGCCAGCAGTAGGGAGGGTGGGGAAACTAGAGCTTTCTTT
>-|TRBV9|TRBJ1-2|-
CASSVTLLGPGNSYGYTF
TGTGCCAGCAGCGTCACCTTACTGGGCCCCGGTAATTCCTATGGCTACACCTTC
>-|TRBV6-4|TRBJ2-3|-
CASSESNTDTQYF
TGTGCCAGCAGTGAGAGTAACACAGATACGCAGTATTTT
>-|TRBV7-9|TRBJ2-4|-
CASSLGGAKNIQYF
TGTGCCAGCAGCTTAGGAGGTGCCAAAAACATTCAGTACTTC
>few|TRBV29-1|TRBJ1-1|TRBD1
CSGLGQGGPEAFF
TGCAGCGGCTTGGGACAGGGGGGGCCTGAAGCTTTCTTT
>-|TRBV4-2|TRBJ1-6|-
CASSPGTLNNSPLHF
TGTGCCAGCAGTCCCGGGACATTGAATAATTCACCCCTCCACTTT
>-|TRBV4-1|TRBJ2-7|-
CASSLNTGTGVNQYF
TGCGCCAGCAGCCTTAACACCGGGACGGGGGTTAATCAGTACTTC
>few|TRBV6-5|TRBJ1-2|-
CASRRAGDARGYTF
TGTGCCAGCCGGAGGGCCGGGGACGCCCGAGGCTACACCTTC
>-|TRBV10-3|TRBJ1-1|TRBD1
CAISVQGSETEAFF
TGTGCCATCAGTGTACAGGGGTCGGAGACTGAAGCTTTCTTT
>-|TRBV9|TRBJ2-7|-
CASSVVSYEQYF
TGTGCCAGCAGCGTAGTTAGCTACGAGCAGTACTTC
>-|TRBV2|TRBJ2-7|TRBD1
CASSVGTATYEQYF
TGTGCCAGCAGTGTCGGGACAGCTACCTACGAGCAGTACTTC
>-|TRBV2|TRBJ2-7|-
CASSVGSLMEQYF
TGTGCCAGCAGCGTGGGCAGTTTGATGGAGCAGTACTTC
>once|TRBV19|TRBJ2-7|-
CASSIRVGHYEQYF
TGTGCCAGTAGTATCAGGGTTGGGCACTACGAGCAGTACTTC
>-|TRBV5-4|TRBJ2-7|-
CASSPGWDKTYEQYF
TGTGCCAGCAGCCCAGGATGGGACAAGACTTACGAGCAGTACTTC
>-|TRBV5-6|TRBJ2-6|TRBD1
CASSSRTGTAGANVLTF
TGTGCCAGCAGCTCAAGGACAGGGACTGCTGGGGCCAACGTCCTGACTTTC
>-|TRBV29-1|TRBJ2-7|TRBD2
CSVEESASGDQYF
TGCAGCGTTGAAGAGTCAGCTAGCGGGGACCAGTACTTC
>-|TRBV10-3|TRBJ2-7|TRBD1
CAITPTGTGLTYEQYF
TGTGCCATCACCCCCACCGGGACAGGCCTAACCTACGAGCAGTACTTC
>-|TRBV30|TRBJ1-5|-
CAWRRAGDSNQPQHF
TGTGCCTGGAGGCGGGCGGGGGATAGCAATCAGCCCCAGCATTTT
>-|TRBV4-1|TRBJ1-2|-
CASSQDPTTNYGYTF
TGCGCCAGCAGCCAAGATCCAACTACTAACTATGGCTACACCTTC
>-|TRBV4-1|TRBJ1-4|-
CASSQHIGQLNEKLFF
TGCGCCAGCAGCCAGCATATAGGACAGCTAAATGAAAAACTGTTTTTT
>-|TRBV7-9|TRBJ2-7|TRBD1
CASSSFPGQFYEQYF
TGTGCCAGCAGCTCCTTTCCGGGACAGTTCTACGAGCAGTACTTC
>-|TRBV6-5|TRBJ1-4|TRBD1
CASSYGTGTGFEKLFF
TGTGCCAGCAGTTACGGGACCGGGACAGGTTTTGAAAAACTGTTTTTT
>once|TRBV2|TRBJ1-3|TRBD1
CASKGQGGGNTIYF
TGTGCCAGCAAGGGACAGGGTGGGGGAAACACCATATATTTT
>once|TRBV19|TRBJ2-3|TRBD2
CASSLPQGLAVSTDTQYF
TGTGCCAGTAGTCTACCTCAGGGACTAGCGGTATCCACAGATACGCAGTATTTT
>-|TRBV4-2|TRBJ1-5|TRBD1
CASSQEGAGGFNQPQHF
TGTGCCAGCAGCCAAGAAGGGGCAGGGGGGTTCAATCAGCCCCAGCATTTT
>-|TRBV9|TRBJ1-1|-
CASTTKGEGMNTEAFF
TGTGCCAGCACAACCAAGGGGGAGGGAATGAACACTGAAGCTTTCTTT
>-|TRBV18|TRBJ2-5|TRBD1
CASSPRGPRTETQYF
TGTGCCAGCTCACCAAGGGGGCCGCGGACGGAGACCCAGTACTTC
>once|TRBV7-2|TRBJ2-1|-
CASSSPGGYYNEQFF
TGTGCCAGCAGCTCCCCAGGAGGTTACTACAATGAGCAGTTCTTC
>-|TRBV7-9|TRBJ1-3|TRBD1
CASSQKQGLGNTIYF
TGTGCCAGCAGCCAAAAACAGGGGTTGGGAAACACCATATATTTT
>-|TRBV7-9|TRBJ2-5|TRBD1
CASRTTGTGGETQYF
TGTGCCAGCAGGACCACAGGGACAGGAGGGGAGACCCAGTACTTC
>-|TRBV9|TRBJ2-2|TRBD2
CASSVEVAGAGELFF
TGTGCCAGCAGCGTAGAAGTAGCGGGGGCCGGGGAGCTGTTTTTT
>-|TRBV19|TRBJ1-1|TRBD1
CASSMAGQDMNTEAFF
TGTGCCAGTAGTATGGCGGGACAGGACATGAACACTGAAGCTTTCTTT
>-|TRBV11-2|TRBJ2-5|TRBD1
CASSFPQTGGGQETQYF
TGTGCCAGCAGCTTCCCCCAGACAGGGGGCGGTCAAGAGACCCAGTACTTC
>-|TRBV6-5|TRBJ2-2|-
CATTRGSGNTGELFF
TGTGCCACCACCCGGGGTAGCGGGAACACCGGGGAGCTGTTTTTT
>-|TRBV4-3|TRBJ2-3|TRBD2
CASSLDSGGPTDTQYF
TGCGCCAGCAGCCTGGATAGCGGGGGGCCCACAGATACGCAGTATTTT